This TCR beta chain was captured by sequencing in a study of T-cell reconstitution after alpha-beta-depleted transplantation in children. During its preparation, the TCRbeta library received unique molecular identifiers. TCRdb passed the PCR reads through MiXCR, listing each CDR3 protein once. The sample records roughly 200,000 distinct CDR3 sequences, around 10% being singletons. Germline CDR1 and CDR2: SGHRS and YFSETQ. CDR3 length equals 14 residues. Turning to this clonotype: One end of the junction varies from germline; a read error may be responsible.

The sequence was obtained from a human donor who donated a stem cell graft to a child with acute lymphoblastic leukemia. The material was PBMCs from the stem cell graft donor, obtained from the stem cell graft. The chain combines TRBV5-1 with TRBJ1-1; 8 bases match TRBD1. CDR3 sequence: CASKQGGENNEAFF. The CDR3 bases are TGCGCCAGCAAACAGGGGGGAGAGAACAATGAAGCTTTCTTT.